These 32 T cell receptor beta chains originate from one sample sequenced in a study of T cell repertoires in ileal Crohn's disease. Measured with immunoSEQ multiplex PCR; TCRdb has only the in-frame clones, and not every one. This sample has some 16,000 clones, with more than 85% found just once. As to time point: inflamed ileum from the surgical specimen. Sequenced: ileal tissue. These receptors all stem from an adult with Crohn's disease.

V usage is TRBV29-1 and J usage is TRBJ1-2, with a tentative D call TRBD1 (5 bases). V lost 4 bases, J lost 7 bases, and 13 bases lay in between. Germline loops: CDR1 SQVTM, CDR2 ANQGSEA. The CDR3 is 12 amino acids. The CDR3 DNA sequence: TGCAGCGTTGGACAGACACGGCGTGGCTACACCTTC. It codes for CSVGQTRRGYTF.

The chain recombines TRBV10-1 with TRBJ2-7, with 9 bases that match TRBD1. This CDR3 has 15 amino acids. J gave up 3 bases and V 4 bases, and 7 bases lay outside the gene matches. Germline CDR1 and CDR2: WNHNN and SYGVQD (reference sequence). CDR3 protein: CASSGTGATGYEQYF. The CDR3 bases are TGCGCCAGCAGTGGGACAGGGGCCACTGGCTACGAGCAGTACTTC.

This chain connects TRBV19 to TRBJ2-3; 8 bases map to TRBD1. V was clipped by 5 bases and J by 5 bases; unmatched bases: 6. CDR1 and CDR2 from the germline V gene are LNHDA and SQIVND (reference sequence). The CDR3 is 14 residues long. This chain's CDR3 is CASSVGQGVDTQYF. For the CDR3, the DNA is TGTGCCAGTAGTGTCGGACAGGGAGTAGATACGCAGTATTTT. The entire variable domain, with the rest obtained from reference TRBV19 and TRBJ2-3, is as follows: DGGITQSPKYLFRKEGQNVTLSCEQNLNHDAMYWYRQDPGQGLRLIYYSQIVNDFQKGDIAEGYSVSREKKESFPLTVTSAQKNPTAFYLCASSVGQGVDTQYFGPGTRLTVL.

The chain carries TRBV11-3 and TRBJ2-1, with D possibly TRBD2 on 5 matching bases. Germline V gene lookup returns CDR1 SGHNT and CDR2 YENEEA. The ends were cut back, 4 bases at V and 3 bases at J, with 7 bases in the middle. This CDR3 region has 13 residues. CDR3 sequence (DNA): TGTGCCAGCAGCTCCCGGGGCTACAATGAGCAGTTCTTC. Its protein product is CASSSRGYNEQFF. Full variable domain (outside the CDR3, taken from reference TRBV11-3 and TRBJ2-1): EAGVVQSPRYKIIEKKQPVAFWCNPISGHNTLYWYLQNLGQGPELLIRYENEEAVDDSQLPKDRFSAERLKGVDSTLKIQPAELGDSAVYLCASSSRGYNEQFFGPGTRLTVL.

This sequence joins TRBV7-2 and TRBJ2-1; D gene ambiguous. Germline assignment: CDR1 SGHTA and CDR2 FQGNSA. This CDR3 is 11 amino acids long. The V end was cut by 3 bases, the J end by 8 bases, with 5 bases between. The CDR3 coding sequence is TGTGCCAGCAGCTTTTTCTATGAGCAGTTCTTC. Translated: CASSFFYEQFF.

V is TRBV7-9 and J is TRBJ1-2, with D possibly TRBD1 on 6 matching bases. The CDR3 contains 15 residues. The germline V and J ends were trimmed by 4 bases and 3 bases, with 15 bases remaining between them. Germline V gene lookup returns CDR1 SEHNR and CDR2 FQNEAQ (reference sequence). CDR3: CASSSSTGRYYGYTF. DNA for the CDR3: TGTGCCAGCAGCTCATCGACAGGCCGTTACTATGGCTACACCTTC.

On this clone: The same CDR3 is also encoded by other DNA sequences in this sample. V usage is TRBV6-5 and J usage is TRBJ2-5; D possibly matches TRBD1 or TRBD2 (5 bases each). The length of the CDR3 is 15 residues. The V and J ends lost 2 bases and 5 bases respectively, with 15 bases between them. CDR1 and CDR2 from the germline V gene are MNHEY and SVGAGI. The DNA of the CDR3 is TGTGCCAGCAGTTACAGTGGTCGGGGCGGGGAGACCCAGTACTTC. It encodes CASSYSGRGGETQYF.

The rearrangement links TRBV9 to TRBJ2-5, with TRBD2 identical over 13 bases. CDR1 and CDR2 from the germline V gene are SGDLS and YYNGEE. CDR3 length: 15 residues. The J segment lost 5 bases and the V segment lost 2 bases, leaving 3 bases of the junction unmatched. The CDR3 nucleotides read TGTGCCAGCAGCGTCGGGACTAGCGGGGCCGAGACCCAGTACTTC. It codes for CASSVGTSGAETQYF.

The rearrangement uses TRBV10-3 and TRBJ1-4, with TRBD1 identical over 9 bases. Germline loops: CDR1 ENHRY, CDR2 SYGVKD. There are 14 residues in the CDR3. V lost 6 bases, J lost 7 bases, and 6 bases stayed unmatched. The CDR3 protein is CAIRGQGWGEKLFF. The CDR3 DNA follows: TGTGCCATCAGGGGACAGGGTTGGGGTGAAAAACTGTTTTTT.

This chain connects TRBV6-4 to TRBJ2-2; D remains ambiguous. The CDR3 runs 14 residues. V was shortened by 6 bases and J by 2 bases, with 10 bases between the two germline ends. CDR1 and CDR2 (germline): MRHNA, SNTAGT. CDR3 nucleotides: TGTGCCAGCAGAAACGACCCCAACACCGGGGAGCTGTTTTTT. Amino acids: CASRNDPNTGELFF.

The rearrangement uses TRBV7-2 and TRBJ2-7; D may be TRBD2 (6 bases). Germline V gene sequence: CDR1 SGHTA, CDR2 FQGNSA. The ends were cut back, 5 bases at V and 0 bases at J, with 14 bases in the middle. The CDR3 contains 15 residues. CDR3 protein: CASSLGRGPSYEQYF. The CDR3 DNA follows: TGTGCCAGCAGCCTAGGGCGGGGCCCCTCCTACGAGCAGTACTTC.

V usage is TRBV6-5 and J usage is TRBJ2-3, with TRBD1 matching over 9 bases. V shed 6 bases and J 2 bases; nucleotides not matched to a gene: 6. The germline gives CDR1 MNHEY, CDR2 SVGAGI. CDR3 length: 15 residues. The CDR3 protein is CASRLRDRVTDTQYF. DNA for the CDR3: TGTGCCAGCAGGCTCCGGGACAGGGTCACAGATACGCAGTATTTT.

The sample holds one count of this clone. The rearrangement joins TRBV5-6 to TRBJ2-7, with unresolved D. The V gene's germline CDR1 is SGHDT and CDR2 YYEEEE. The CDR3 runs 14 residues. With 5 bases removed from V and 1 base from J, the gap between germline ends came to 13 bases. The CDR3 DNA follows: TGTGCCAGCAGTTTCCCGGGCTTTTCCTACGAGCAGTACTTC. Its translation is CASSFPGFSYEQYF.

The genes are TRBV6-5 and TRBJ1-1; D not resolved. This CDR3 region has 14 residues. The germline gives CDR1 MNHEY, CDR2 SVGAGI. The V end was cut by 0 bases, the J end by 4 bases, with 9 bases between. CDR3 nucleotides: TGTGCCAGCAGTTACTCCCGACACGGCACTGAAGCTTTCTTT. Its protein is CASSYSRHGTEAFF.

The J gene is TRBJ2-5, the V gene TRBV5-1, with TRBD1 identical over 8 bases. Germline lookup yields CDR1 SGHRS and CDR2 YFSETQ. The CDR3 extends over 15 amino acids. V shed 4 bases and J 1 base; nucleotides not matched to a gene: 6. CDR3 region: CASSDGQGIQETQYF. The CDR3 DNA reads TGCGCCAGCAGCGATGGACAGGGAATCCAAGAGACCCAGTACTTC.

Regarding this clone: Its ends do not fully match the called genes, so a read error is possible. V gene TRBV7-2 combines with J gene TRBJ1-2; no reliable D call. The CDR3 consists of 16 residues. Germline V gene sequence: CDR1 SGHTA, CDR2 FQGNSA. The CDR3 spells CASTLGGFGQEYGYTF. CDR3 in DNA: TGTGCCAGCACCTTAGGTGGGTTCGGGCAGGAGTATGGCTACACCTTC.

V is TRBV11-2 and J is TRBJ2-3, with D perhaps matching TRBD2 (6 bases). Deletions cut 2 bases from V and 0 bases from J, with 12 bases between. Germline V gives CDR1 SGHAT, CDR2 FQNNGV. The CDR3 runs 16 residues. CDR3 bases: TGTGCCAGCAGCTTAATTCGGCGGGGTAGCACAGATACGCAGTATTTT. Translation gives CASSLIRRGSTDTQYF.

V gene TRBV18 combines with J gene TRBJ2-7, with 10 positions matching TRBD2. Germline CDR1 is KGHSH and CDR2 is LQKENI. The CDR3 is 16 amino acids. Losses at the gene ends were 3 bases for V and 2 bases for J; bases not matched to a gene: 7. The CDR3 nucleotides read TGTGCCAGCTCACCTCAGAGGACTAGCGGAGCCTACGAGCAGTACTTC. Its translation: CASSPQRTSGAYEQYF.

J is TRBJ2-4 and V is TRBV15; D is perhaps TRBD2 (6 bases). V was trimmed by 3 bases and J by 6 bases, leaving 12 bases between them. The CDR3 sequence is 14 residues long. Germline lookup yields CDR1 LNHNV and CDR2 YYDKDF (reference sequence). The CDR3 bases are TGTGCCACCAGCAGTCAGTTCGGGGGAAACATTCAGTACTTC. Its translation is CATSSQFGGNIQYF.

This chain joins TRBV7-9 and TRBJ1-4; no reliable D call. This CDR3 contains 13 residues. V lost 2 bases, J lost 6 bases, and 7 bases lay in between. Germline CDR1 SEHNR, CDR2 FQNEAQ (reference sequence). The CDR3 DNA is TGTGCCAGCAGCTTATCGACTTATGAAAAACTGTTTTTT. It translates to CASSLSTYEKLFF.

The chain employs TRBV5-4 and TRBJ2-3; D may correspond to TRBD1 or TRBD2 (5 bases each). V lost 5 bases, J lost 3 bases, and 13 bases lay in between. The CDR3 is 14 residues long. Germline CDR1 reads SGHNT; CDR2 reads YYREEE (reference sequence). The CDR3 region is CASRGDPRTDTQYF. CDR3 sequence (DNA): TGTGCCAGCAGGGGGGATCCTAGAACAGATACGCAGTATTTT.

The chain combines TRBV28 with TRBJ1-2; D gene uncertain. Trimming left V 6 bases short and J 3 bases short, with 8 bases between. Germline CDR1 reads MDHEN; CDR2 reads SYDVKM. The length of the CDR3 is 12 residues. CDR3 DNA sequence: TGTGCCAGCAGCCTCTCCGACTATGGCTACACCTTC. Protein sequence: CASSLSDYGYTF.

Note on this clone: Germline is not matched at one junction end, which may reflect a read error. This chain connects TRBV7-7 to TRBJ1-5; D unresolved. This CDR3 comprises 13 residues. Germline V gene lookup returns CDR1 SSHAT and CDR2 FNYEAQ (reference sequence). The CDR3 DNA is TGTGCTAGCAGCTTAGCCTTCAATCAGCCCCAGCATTTT. Translation gives CASSLAFNQPQHF. The complete variable domain, with remaining parts taken from reference TRBV7-7 and TRBJ1-5, reads GAGVSQSPRYKVTKRGQDVTLRCDPISSHATLYWYQQALGQGPEFLTYFNYEAQPDKSGLPSDRFSAERPEGSISTLTIQRTEQRDSAMYRCASSLAFNQPQHFGDGTRLSIL.

V gene TRBV28 combines with J gene TRBJ1-3; the D is unclear. The CDR3 has 12 residues. Trimming left V 7 bases short and J 2 bases short, with 6 bases between. CDR1 is MDHEN and CDR2 is SYDVKM in the germline V gene. The CDR3 loop is CASTQTGNTIYF. CDR3 nucleotides: TGTGCCAGCACCCAAACTGGAAACACCATATATTTT.

The V call is TRBV5-6, the J call TRBJ1-1; D uncertain. The V end was cut by 4 bases, the J end by 0 bases, with 7 bases between. The CDR3 covers 13 residues. Germline-derived CDR1 and CDR2 are SGHDT and YYEEEE. The CDR3 sequence is CASSIGLNTEAFF. CDR3 bases: TGTGCCAGCAGCATTGGACTGAACACTGAAGCTTTCTTT.

The chain recombines TRBV2 with TRBJ1-2; D is unclear. V was clipped by 2 bases and J by 8 bases, with 15 bases between them. CDR1 is SNHLY, CDR2 FYNNEI, per germline. This CDR3 spans 14 amino acids. In nucleotides, the CDR3 is TGTGCCAGCAGTGAACCCCCCCAAGCGGGAGGCTACACCTTC. It specifies CASSEPPQAGGYTF.

V gene TRBV28 combines with J gene TRBJ2-7, with 7 bases identical to TRBD1. This CDR3 is built from 13 residues. Germline V gene sequence: CDR1 MDHEN, CDR2 SYDVKM. V lost 6 bases, J lost 2 bases, and 4 bases stayed unmatched. In nucleotides, the CDR3 is TGTGCCAGCAGCAGAGGACAGGCCTACGAGCAGTACTTC. This codes for CASSRGQAYEQYF.

This chain uses TRBV6-1 with TRBJ1-4; 9 bases are shared with TRBD1. The germline CDR1 and CDR2 sequences are MNHNS and SASEGT. Trimming took 10 bases from V and 2 from J; bases not matched to a gene: 8. The CDR3 spans 15 residues. The CDR3 DNA reads as TGTGCCACCAGGGACAGGGCCGCGACTAATGAAAAACTGTTTTTT. Amino acids: CATRDRAATNEKLFF.

CDR3 loop: CASSLEGGGSPTYEQYF. For the CDR3, the DNA is TGTGCCAGCAGCTTAGAGGGGGGAGGGTCCCCGACCTACGAGCAGTACTTC. This chain uses TRBV13 with TRBJ2-7; perhaps TRBD2 as D (7 bases). The V end was cut by 1 base, the J end by 2 bases, with 18 bases between. CDR1 is PRHDT and CDR2 is FYEKMQ in the germline V gene (reference sequence). The CDR3 totals 17 residues. Supplemented by reference TRBV13 and TRBJ2-7, the full variable domain reads AAGVIQSPRHLIKEKRETATLKCYPIPRHDTVYWYQQGPGQDPQFLISFYEKMQSDKGSIPDRFSAQQFSDYHSELNMSSLELGDSALYFCASSLEGGGSPTYEQYFGPGTRLTVT.

J is TRBJ2-2 and V is TRBV4-1; a weak D match, TRBD2 (6 bases). The V gene lost 3 bases and the J gene lost 6 bases, with 17 bases spanning the gap. Germline-derived CDR1 and CDR2 are MGHRA and YSYEKL. This CDR3 comprises 16 residues. Written as DNA, the CDR3 is TGCGCCAGCAGCCAGTTAACCGGGGGAGGCGCCGGGGAGCTGTTTTTT. Its translation is CASSQLTGGGAGELFF.

The rearrangement joins TRBV29-1 to TRBJ2-3; either TRBD1 or TRBD2 may supply D (5 bases each). V was cut by 4 bases and J by 5 bases, with 7 bases left in between. Per the germline V gene, CDR1 is SQVTM and CDR2 is ANQGSEA. There are 11 residues in the CDR3. The CDR3 DNA is TGCAGCGTTGGGGGGAAAGATACGCAGTATTTT. Its translation is CSVGGKDTQYF.

The CDR3 protein is CASSWPGTSNYGYTF. In DNA form, the CDR3 reads TGTGCCAGCAGTTGGCCCGGGACATCTAACTATGGCTACACCTTC. The rearrangement links TRBV28 to TRBJ1-2; a weak D match, TRBD1 (6 bases). CDR1 MDHEN and CDR2 SYDVKM come from the germline V gene. The V end was cut by 4 bases, the J end by 0 bases, with 12 bases between. The CDR3 is made up of 15 amino acids.